Listed here is a single T cell receptor (beta chain). Antigen unknown. With V trimmed by 5 bases and J by 0 bases, 4 bases remained unmatched. Germline lookup yields CDR1 GTSNPN and CDR2 SVGIG (reference sequence). The CDR3 extends over 15 amino acids. Primers: 60 Vbeta forward and 13 Jbeta reverse. The protocol was immunoSEQ multiplex PCR, while the TCRdb copy is restricted to in-frame clones and leaves out a portion. The table lists around 70,000 clones, approximately 60% of them singletons. This specimen belongs to a study of cytomegalovirus exposure and HLA in healthy donors. The study, taken as a whole, reports: Prediction of most subjects' HLA-A and HLA-B alleles by TCR beta sequences was reportedly accurate.

The material sequenced was PBMCs. This TCR was recovered from a man aged 25 to 40 in good health and CMV-seronegative. This rearrangement joins TRBV30 to TRBJ1-6; the match to TRBD1 covers 7 bases. As DNA, the CDR3 is TGTGCCTGGGTGACAGGGAGCTCCTATAATTCACCCCTCCACTTT. Protein product: CAWVTGSSYNSPLHF.